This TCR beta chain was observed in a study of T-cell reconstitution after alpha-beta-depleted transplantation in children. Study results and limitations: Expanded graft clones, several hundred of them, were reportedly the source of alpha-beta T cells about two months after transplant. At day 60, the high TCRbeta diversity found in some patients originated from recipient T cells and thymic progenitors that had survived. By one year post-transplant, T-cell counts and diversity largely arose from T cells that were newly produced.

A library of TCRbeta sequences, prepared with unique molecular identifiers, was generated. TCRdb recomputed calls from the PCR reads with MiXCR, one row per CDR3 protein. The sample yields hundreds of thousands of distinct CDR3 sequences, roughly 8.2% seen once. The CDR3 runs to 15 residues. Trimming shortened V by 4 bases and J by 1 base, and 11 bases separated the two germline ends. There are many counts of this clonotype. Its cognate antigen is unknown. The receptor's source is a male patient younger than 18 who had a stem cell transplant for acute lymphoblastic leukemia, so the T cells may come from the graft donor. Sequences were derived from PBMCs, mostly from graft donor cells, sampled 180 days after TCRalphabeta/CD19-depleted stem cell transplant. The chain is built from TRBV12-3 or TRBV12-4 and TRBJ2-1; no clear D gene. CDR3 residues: CASSSPSGSYNEQFF. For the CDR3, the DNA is TGTGCCAGCAGTTCCCCCTCTGGGTCCTACAATGAGCAGTTCTTC.